Below, 7 T cell receptor beta chains from the same sample are listed, as sequenced in a study of cytomegalovirus exposure and HLA in healthy donors. The PCR had 60 Vbeta and 13 Jbeta primers. The data were produced by immunoSEQ multiplex PCR, yet TCRdb's version contains in-frame clones alone and is incomplete. Of 90,000 to 150,000 clones listed, roughly three fifths are singletons. The specimen was PBMCs. The receptors derive from a man aged 35 to 55 in good health and CMV-seropositive.

This chain joins TRBV7-2 and TRBJ2-5; the match to TRBD2 covers 7 bases. The V gene end was trimmed by 5 bases and the J gene end by 4 bases; junction bases not matched to a gene: 13. Per germline, CDR1 SGHTA and CDR2 FQGNSA. The CDR3 spans 16 residues. As DNA, the CDR3 is TGTGCCAGCAGCCCCGGACTAGATAAAGTTAGAGAGACCCAGTACTTC. It yields the protein CASSPGLDKVRETQYF.

The sample holds many counts of this clone. The same CDR3 also results from other DNA sequences found in this sample. The chain uses TRBV28 and TRBJ2-5; 8 nucleotides agree with TRBD1. The CDR3 totals 14 residues. V was clipped by 6 bases and J by 5 bases; unmatched bases: 8. In germline, CDR1 is MDHEN, CDR2 SYDVKM. The CDR3 bases are TGTGCCAGCAGCCGAGGACAGGGAAGGGAGACCCAGTACTTC. It encodes CASSRGQGRETQYF.

V usage is TRBV7-8 and J usage is TRBJ2-7; 7 nucleotides match TRBD1. CDR3 length equals 17 residues. V gave up 5 bases and J gave up 2 bases; unmatched junction bases: 15. Looked up from germline, CDR1 is SGHVS and CDR2 is FQNEAQ. The CDR3 coding sequence is TGTGCCAGCAGCCTTACGAACTTAGGACAGGCTACCTACGAGCAGTACTTC. As protein: CASSLTNLGQATYEQYF.

The J gene is TRBJ1-3, the V gene TRBV11-2; unclear D gene. Trimming took 1 base from V and 0 from J, leaving 7 bases between them. CDR3 length: 15 amino acids. Germline V gives CDR1 SGHAT, CDR2 FQNNGV. CDR3 sequence: CASSLAGFSGNTIYF. CDR3 sequence (DNA): TGTGCCAGCAGCTTAGCAGGTTTCTCTGGAAACACCATATATTTT.

The V gene is TRBV4-1, the J gene TRBJ1-5; D is possibly TRBD1 (6 bases). This CDR3 contains 16 residues. V was shortened by 0 bases and J by 9 bases, with 18 bases between the two germline ends. CDR1 and CDR2 (germline): MGHRA, YSYEKL. The DNA of the CDR3 is TGCGCCAGCAGCCAAGAGGGGAGGGGGGGCTCCCGGCCCCAGCATTTT. This codes for CASSQEGRGGSRPQHF.

The chain uses TRBV5-1 and TRBJ1-3, with D possibly TRBD1 on 6 matching bases. V was cut by 0 bases and J by 0 bases, with 16 bases left in between. CDR1 and CDR2 (germline): SGHRS, YFSETQ. This CDR3 has 18 amino acids. This CDR3 reads CASSLDRVGSPSGNTIYF. As DNA, the CDR3 is TGCGCCAGCAGCTTGGACAGGGTCGGGTCCCCCTCTGGAAACACCATATATTTT.

The sample holds a few counts of this clone. The V gene is TRBV28, the J gene TRBJ1-5; D possibly corresponds to TRBD1 (6 bases). Germline V gives CDR1 MDHEN, CDR2 SYDVKM. The CDR3 is made up of 12 amino acids. V was clipped by 8 bases and J by 3 bases, with 8 bases between them. In nucleotides, the CDR3 is TGTGCCAGCCGGGACACCAATCAGCCCCAGCATTTT. Residues: CASRDTNQPQHF. Looking up the rest from reference TRBV28 and TRBJ1-5 gives the full variable domain: DVKVTQSSRYLVKRTGEKVFLECVQDMDHENMFWYRQDPGLGLRLIYFSYDVKMKEKGDIPEGYSVSREKKERFSLILESASTNQTSMYLCASRDTNQPQHFGDGTRLSIL.